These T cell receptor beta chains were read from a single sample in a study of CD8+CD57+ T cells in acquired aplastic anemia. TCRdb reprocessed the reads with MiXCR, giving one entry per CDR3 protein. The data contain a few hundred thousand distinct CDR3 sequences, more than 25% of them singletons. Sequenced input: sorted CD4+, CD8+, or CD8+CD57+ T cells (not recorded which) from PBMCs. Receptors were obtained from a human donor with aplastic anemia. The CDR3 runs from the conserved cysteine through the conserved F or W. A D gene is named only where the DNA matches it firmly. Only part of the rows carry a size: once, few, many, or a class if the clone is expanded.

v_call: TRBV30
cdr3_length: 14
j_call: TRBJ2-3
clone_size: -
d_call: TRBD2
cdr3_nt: TGTGCCTGCATACTAGCGGACAGCACAGATACGCAGTATTTT
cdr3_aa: CACILADSTDTQYF

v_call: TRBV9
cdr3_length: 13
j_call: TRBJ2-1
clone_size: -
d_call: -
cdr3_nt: TGTGCCAGCAGCGTCCTGATTGACAATGAGCAGTTCTTC
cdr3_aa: CASSVLIDNEQFF

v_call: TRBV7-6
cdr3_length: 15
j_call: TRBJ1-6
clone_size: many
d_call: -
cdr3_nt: TGTGCCAGCAGCTTAGGGACGGGTGTGGATTCACCCCTCCACTTT
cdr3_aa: CASSLGTGVDSPLHF

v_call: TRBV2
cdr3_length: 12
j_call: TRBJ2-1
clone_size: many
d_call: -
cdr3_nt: TGTGCCAGCAGTGAACTGTCCAATGAGCAGTTCTTC
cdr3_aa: CASSELSNEQFF

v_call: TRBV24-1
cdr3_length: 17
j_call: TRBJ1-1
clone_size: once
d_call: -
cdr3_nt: TGTGCCACCAGTGATCGGGTCCGGACGGAGTTGAACACTGAAGCTTTCTTT
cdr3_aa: CATSDRVRTELNTEAFF

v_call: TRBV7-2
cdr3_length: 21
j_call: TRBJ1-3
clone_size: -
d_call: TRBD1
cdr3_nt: TGTGCCAGCAGCTTATCGGGAGGGAACGAGCCGGACAGGGGATCGCGTGTCACCATATATTTT
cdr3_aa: CASSLSGGNEPDRGSRVTIYF

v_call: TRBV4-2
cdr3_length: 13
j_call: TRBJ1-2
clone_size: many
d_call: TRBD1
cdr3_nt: TGTGCCAGCAGCCAGACAGGGCTCTATGGCTACACCTTC
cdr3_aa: CASSQTGLYGYTF

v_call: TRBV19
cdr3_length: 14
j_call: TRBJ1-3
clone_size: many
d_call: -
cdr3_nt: TGTGCCAGTAGCATCCAGAGCTCTGGAAACACCATATATTTT
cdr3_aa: CASSIQSSGNTIYF

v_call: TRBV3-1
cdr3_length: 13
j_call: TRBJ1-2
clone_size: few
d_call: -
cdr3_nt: TGTGCCAGCAGCCAAGATGATCACTATGGCTACACCTTC
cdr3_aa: CASSQDDHYGYTF

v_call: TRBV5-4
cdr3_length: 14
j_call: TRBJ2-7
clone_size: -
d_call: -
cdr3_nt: TGTACCAGCAGCCAAGATATGGGTCCCTACGAGCAGTACTTC
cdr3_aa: CTSSQDMGPYEQYF

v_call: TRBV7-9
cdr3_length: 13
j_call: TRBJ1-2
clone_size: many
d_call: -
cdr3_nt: TGTGCCAGCAGACCGACAGGAAACTATGGCTACACCTTC
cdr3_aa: CASRPTGNYGYTF

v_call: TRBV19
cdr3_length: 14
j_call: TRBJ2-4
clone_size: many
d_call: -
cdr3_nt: TGTGCCAGTAGTATTGGCGGGAAAGGGAACATTCAGTACTTC
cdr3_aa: CASSIGGKGNIQYF

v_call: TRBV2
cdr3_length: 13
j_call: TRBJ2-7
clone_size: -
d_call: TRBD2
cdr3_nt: TGTGCCAGCAGGGGACTAAATTTCAACGAGCAGTACTTC
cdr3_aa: CASRGLNFNEQYF

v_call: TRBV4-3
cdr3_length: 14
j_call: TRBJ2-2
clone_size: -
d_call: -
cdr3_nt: TGCGCCAGCAGCCAAGAGCGGGCCACCGGGGAGCTGTTTTTT
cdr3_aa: CASSQERATGELFF

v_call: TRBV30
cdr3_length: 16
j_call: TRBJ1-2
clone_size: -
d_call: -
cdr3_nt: TGTGCCTGGAGTGTAATGCCCCGGACAGATTACTATGGCTACACCTTC
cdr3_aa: CAWSVMPRTDYYGYTF

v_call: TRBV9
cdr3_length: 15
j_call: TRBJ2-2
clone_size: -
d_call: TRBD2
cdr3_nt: TGTGCCAGCAGCGTAGGACTAGCGGACAACAGGGAGCTGTTTTTT
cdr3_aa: CASSVGLADNRELFF

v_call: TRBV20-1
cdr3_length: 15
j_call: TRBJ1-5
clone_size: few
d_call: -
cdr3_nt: TGCAGTGCTACCGAAAAAAAGAGGAGCAATCAGCCCCAGCATTTT
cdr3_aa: CSATEKKRSNQPQHF

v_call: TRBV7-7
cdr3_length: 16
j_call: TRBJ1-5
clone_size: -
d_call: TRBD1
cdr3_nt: TGTGCCAGCAGCCCCGGGACAGACCTATTAAATCAGCCCCAGCATTTT
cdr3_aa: CASSPGTDLLNQPQHF

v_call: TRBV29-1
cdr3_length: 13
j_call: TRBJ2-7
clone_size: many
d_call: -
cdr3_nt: TGCAGCGTAGCCCCGAGGGTGGGATACGAGCAGTACTTC
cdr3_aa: CSVAPRVGYEQYF

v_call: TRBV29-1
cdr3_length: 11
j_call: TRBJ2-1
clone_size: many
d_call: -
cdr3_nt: TGCAGCGCCATGCAAAACAATGAGCAGTTCTTC
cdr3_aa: CSAMQNNEQFF

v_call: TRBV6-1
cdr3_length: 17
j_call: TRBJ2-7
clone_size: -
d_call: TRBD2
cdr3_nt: TGTGCCAGCAGTCAACTAGCGGGAGGGCCCCTCGGCTACGAGCAGTACTTC
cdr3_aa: CASSQLAGGPLGYEQYF

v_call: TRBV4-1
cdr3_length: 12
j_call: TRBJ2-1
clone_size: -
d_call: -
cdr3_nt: TGCGCCAGCAGCCAAGCCCTCCATGAGCAGTTCTTC
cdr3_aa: CASSQALHEQFF

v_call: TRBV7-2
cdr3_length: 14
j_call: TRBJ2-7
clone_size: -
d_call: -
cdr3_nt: TGTGCCAGCAGCTTATACCCGGAAGGGCCGGAGCAGTACTTC
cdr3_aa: CASSLYPEGPEQYF

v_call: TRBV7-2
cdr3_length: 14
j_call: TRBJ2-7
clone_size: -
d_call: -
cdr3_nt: TGTGCCAGCAGCTGGACGGGACCCTCCTTCGAGCAGTACTTC
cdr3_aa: CASSWTGPSFEQYF

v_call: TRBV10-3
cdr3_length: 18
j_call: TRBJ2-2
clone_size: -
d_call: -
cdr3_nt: TGTGCCATCAGCGAGCATCCCGGGCGCAGAGATAACACCGGGGAGCTGTTTTTT
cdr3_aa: CAISEHPGRRDNTGELFF

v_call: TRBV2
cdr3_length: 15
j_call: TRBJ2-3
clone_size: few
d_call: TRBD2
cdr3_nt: TGTGCCAGCAGTGGATTTAGCGGGAGAACAGATACGCAGTATTTT
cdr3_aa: CASSGFSGRTDTQYF

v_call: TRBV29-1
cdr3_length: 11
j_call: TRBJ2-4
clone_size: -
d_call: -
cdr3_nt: TGCAGCGCACAAGCCAAAAACATTCAGTACTTC
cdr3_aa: CSAQAKNIQYF

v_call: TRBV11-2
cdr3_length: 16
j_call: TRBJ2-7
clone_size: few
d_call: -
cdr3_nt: TGTGCCAGCAGCTTAGGGTCGGGGCGCTTTACCTACGAGCAGTACTTC
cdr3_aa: CASSLGSGRFTYEQYF

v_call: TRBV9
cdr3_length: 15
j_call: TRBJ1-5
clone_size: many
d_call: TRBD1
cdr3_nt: TGTGCCAGCAGTGCCGGGACAGCTAGCAATCAGCCCCAGCATTTT
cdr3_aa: CASSAGTASNQPQHF

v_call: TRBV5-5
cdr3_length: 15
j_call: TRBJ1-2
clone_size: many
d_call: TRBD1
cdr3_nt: TGTGCCAGCAGCTTGGGACAGGGCGGTAACTATGGCTACACCTTC
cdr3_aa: CASSLGQGGNYGYTF

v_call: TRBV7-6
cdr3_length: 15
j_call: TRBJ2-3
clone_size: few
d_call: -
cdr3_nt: TGTGCCAGCAGCTTAGAGGGGTCTTTTACAGATACGCAGTATTTT
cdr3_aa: CASSLEGSFTDTQYF

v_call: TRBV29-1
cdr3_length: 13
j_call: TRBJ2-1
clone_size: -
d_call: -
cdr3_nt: TGCAGCGTTTATGGGGGGAACTACAATGAGCAGTTCTTC
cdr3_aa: CSVYGGNYNEQFF

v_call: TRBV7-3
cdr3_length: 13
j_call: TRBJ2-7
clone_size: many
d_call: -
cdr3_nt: TGTGCCAGCAGCTTAAAGAGACATAGCGAGCAGTACTTC
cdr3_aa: CASSLKRHSEQYF

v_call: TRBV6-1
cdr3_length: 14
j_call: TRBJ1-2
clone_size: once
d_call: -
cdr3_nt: TGTGCCAGCAGCGCCCTATGGGGTAACTATGGCTACACCTTC
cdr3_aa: CASSALWGNYGYTF

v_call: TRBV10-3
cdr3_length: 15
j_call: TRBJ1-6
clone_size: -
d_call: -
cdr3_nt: TGTGCCAGTCAGTACCCGGGATCCCTAAATTCACCCCTCCACTTT
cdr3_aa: CASQYPGSLNSPLHF

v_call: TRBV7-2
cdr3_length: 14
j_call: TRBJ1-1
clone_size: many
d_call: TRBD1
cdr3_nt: TGTGCCAGCAGCCAAGGACAGGGAAGGACTGAAGCTTTCTTT
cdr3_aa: CASSQGQGRTEAFF

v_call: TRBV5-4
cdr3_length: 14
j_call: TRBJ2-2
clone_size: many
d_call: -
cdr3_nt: TGTGCCAGCAGCTTCTCCGCAGTCACCGGGGAGCTGTTTTTT
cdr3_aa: CASSFSAVTGELFF

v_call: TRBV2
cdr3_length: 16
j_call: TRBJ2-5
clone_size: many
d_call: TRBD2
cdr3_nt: TGTGCCAGCAGTGAGGGGGGGGTTGGTGTTAGGGAGACCCAGTACTTC
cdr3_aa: CASSEGGVGVRETQYF

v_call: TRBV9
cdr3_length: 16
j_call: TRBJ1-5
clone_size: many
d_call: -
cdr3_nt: TGTGCCAGCAGCGTAGGGGAGGGCCTGAGCAATCAGCCCCAGCATTTT
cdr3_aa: CASSVGEGLSNQPQHF

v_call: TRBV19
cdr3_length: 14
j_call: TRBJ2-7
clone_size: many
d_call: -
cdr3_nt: TGTGCCAGTAGTATAGGGAGAAACTCCTACGAGCAGTACTTC
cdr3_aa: CASSIGRNSYEQYF

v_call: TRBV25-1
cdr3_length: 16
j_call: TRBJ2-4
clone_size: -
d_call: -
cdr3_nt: TGTGCCAGCAGTCCTCAATGGCCGGGAGCCAAAAACATTCAGTACTTC
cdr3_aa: CASSPQWPGAKNIQYF

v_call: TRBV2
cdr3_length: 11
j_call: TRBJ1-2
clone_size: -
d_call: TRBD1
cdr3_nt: TGTGCCAACGACAGGGCTCATGGCTACACCTTC
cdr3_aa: CANDRAHGYTF

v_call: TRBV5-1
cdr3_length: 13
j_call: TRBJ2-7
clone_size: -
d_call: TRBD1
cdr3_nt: TGCGCCAGCAGCATGACAGGGACCTACGAGCAGTACTTC
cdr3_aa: CASSMTGTYEQYF

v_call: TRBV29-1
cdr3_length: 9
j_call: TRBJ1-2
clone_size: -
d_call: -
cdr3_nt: TGCAGCGTTCAATCTGGAAACACCTTC
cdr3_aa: CSVQSGNTF

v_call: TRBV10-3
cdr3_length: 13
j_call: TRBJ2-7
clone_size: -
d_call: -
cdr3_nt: TGTGCCATCAAACCTCCGGGCAGCTACGAGCAGTACTTC
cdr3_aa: CAIKPPGSYEQYF

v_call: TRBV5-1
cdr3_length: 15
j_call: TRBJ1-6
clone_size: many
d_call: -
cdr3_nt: TGCGCCAGCAGCTTGGGGGCCAGTAAGGATTCACCCCTCCACTTT
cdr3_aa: CASSLGASKDSPLHF

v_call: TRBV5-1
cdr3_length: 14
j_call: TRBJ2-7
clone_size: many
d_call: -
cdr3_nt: TGCGCCAGCAGCACCGACAGTCTCTCCTACGAGCAGTACTTC
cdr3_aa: CASSTDSLSYEQYF

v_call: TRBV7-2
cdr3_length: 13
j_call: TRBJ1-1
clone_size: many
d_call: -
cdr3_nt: TGTGCCAGCAGCTTAGACGGGCGCACTGAAGCTTTCTTT
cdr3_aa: CASSLDGRTEAFF

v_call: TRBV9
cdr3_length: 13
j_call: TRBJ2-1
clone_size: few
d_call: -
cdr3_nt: TGTGCCAGCAGCCTCGGGACAATCAATGAGCAGTTCTTC
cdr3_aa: CASSLGTINEQFF

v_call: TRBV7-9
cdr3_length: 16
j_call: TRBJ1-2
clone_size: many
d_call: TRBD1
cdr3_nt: TGTGCCAGCAGCTTAGTTGGACAGGGTCAGTGGGGTGGCTACACCTTC
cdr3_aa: CASSLVGQGQWGGYTF

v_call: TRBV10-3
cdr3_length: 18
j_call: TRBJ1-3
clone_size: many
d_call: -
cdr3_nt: TGTGCCATCAATACCCACGTCGTGACAGTTTCCTCTGGAAACACCATATATTTT
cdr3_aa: CAINTHVVTVSSGNTIYF

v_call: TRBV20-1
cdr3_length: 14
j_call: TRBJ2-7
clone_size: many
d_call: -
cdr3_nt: TGCAGTGTTCGCCCGGGACAAACAACCTACGAGCAGTACTTC
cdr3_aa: CSVRPGQTTYEQYF

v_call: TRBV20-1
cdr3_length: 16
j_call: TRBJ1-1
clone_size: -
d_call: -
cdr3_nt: TGCAGTGCTAGAGCTTTTGAGGGATGGGGGAACACTGAAGCTTTCTTT
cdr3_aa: CSARAFEGWGNTEAFF